The rows below give T cell receptor beta chains drawn from one sample of a study of blood T cell repertoires in COVID-19. Some clones are missing from TCRdb's copy, which holds only in-frame ones; the method was immunoSEQ multiplex PCR. The sample includes 100,000 to 120,000 clones, around nine tenths of them seen just once. The sample comprised peripheral blood. These TCRs come from a woman in her 70s who had recovered from COVID-19. The CDR3 runs from the conserved cysteine through the conserved F or W. The D gene is left open where the match is weak. Rows may omit the clone size; those that give it use once, few, many or a size class.

J gene,D gene,V gene,clone size,CDR3 protein,CDR3 DNA
TRBJ2-5,-,TRBV7-2,-,CASSLGVSPETQYF,TGTGCCAGCAGCTTAGGCGTTTCTCCCGAGACCCAGTACTTC
TRBJ1-2,-,TRBV28,-,CASSAYRSSWAQYGYTF,TGTGCCAGCAGTGCCTACAGGTCGTCATGGGCTCAATATGGCTACACCTTC
TRBJ1-2,-,TRBV4-3,-,CASSQDANAGGRVGYTF,TGCGCCAGCAGCCAAGATGCCAATGCCGGGGGAAGGGTTGGCTACACCTTC
TRBJ1-5,-,TRBV10-3,-,CAIRGGGVQPQHF,TGTGCCATCAGGGGAGGGGGAGTTCAGCCCCAGCATTTT
TRBJ2-5,-,TRBV18,once,CASSPLRQLETQYF,TGTGCCAGCTCACCATTGAGACAGCTAGAGACCCAGTACTTC
TRBJ2-4,-,TRBV28,once,CASSLPLGVNIQYF,TGTGCCAGCAGTTTACCCCTAGGTGTGAACATTCAGTACTTC
TRBJ1-4,TRBD1,TRBV18,-,CASSPGTAANEKLFF,TGTGCCAGCTCACCCGGGACAGCCGCTAATGAAAAACTGTTTTTT
TRBJ2-5,-,TRBV15,-,CATSSTKGYTRRETQYF,TGTGCCACCAGCTCAACGAAGGGGTATACACGCAGGGAGACCCAGTACTTC
TRBJ1-6,TRBD1,TRBV28,once,CASRFDRGGSPLHF,TGTGCCAGCAGATTCGACAGGGGGGGCTCACCCCTCCACTTT
TRBJ1-3,-,TRBV2,few,CASSTRTAGNTIYF,TGTGCCAGCAGTACACGGACAGCTGGAAACACCATATATTTT
TRBJ2-7,TRBD1,TRBV7-2,-,CASSLQGLEQYF,TGTGCCAGCAGCCTACAGGGGCTCGAGCAGTACTTC
TRBJ2-1,TRBD2,TRBV28,-,CASSSSGGARGGNEQFF,TGTGCCAGCAGTTCTAGCGGGGGGGCCAGAGGGGGAAATGAGCAGTTCTTC
TRBJ1-3,-,TRBV28,few,CASSTSGGSGNTIYF,TGTGCCAGCAGCACATCCGGAGGCTCTGGAAACACCATATATTTT
TRBJ1-2,-,TRBV12-3/TRBV12-4,-,CASSSTGYGYTF,TGTGCCAGCAGTTCTACAGGGTACGGCTACACCTTC
TRBJ2-3,-,TRBV4-1,once,CASSQDTGSETDTQYF,TGCGCCAGCAGCCAAGATACCGGGAGTGAGACAGATACGCAGTATTTT
TRBJ2-6,TRBD1,TRBV5-6,-,CASSWRTGSGANVLTF,TGTGCCAGCAGCTGGAGGACAGGGTCTGGGGCCAACGTCCTGACTTTC
TRBJ2-7,-,TRBV27,once,CASSAQGLPPYEQYF,TGTGCCAGCAGTGCCCAGGGGCTACCCCCCTACGAGCAGTACTTC
TRBJ1-5,-,TRBV3-1/TRBV3-2,-,CASSKQGSQPQHF,TGTGCCAGCAGCAAACAGGGCTCTCAGCCCCAGCATTTT
TRBJ1-5,-,TRBV28,-,CASSQGRPQHF,TGTGCCAGCAGTCAGGGTCGGCCCCAGCATTTT
TRBJ1-4,-,TRBV11-1,-,CASSLWAATNEKLFF,TGTGCCAGCAGCTTATGGGCAGCAACTAATGAAAAACTGTTTTTT
TRBJ2-1,-,TRBV6-5,-,CASSSAGTLYNEQFF,TGTGCCAGCAGTTCCGCCGGGACTTTGTACAATGAGCAGTTCTTC
TRBJ2-7,-,TRBV4-2,-,CASSQGVFGYEQYF,TGTGCCAGCAGCCAAGGAGTATTTGGTTACGAGCAGTACTTC
TRBJ2-5,-,TRBV7-2,-,CASSLSPATETQYF,TGTGCCAGCAGCTTAAGCCCAGCGACGGAGACCCAGTACTTC
TRBJ1-6,-,TRBV28,-,CASSYRGAYSPLHF,TGTGCCAGCAGTTATAGGGGCGCGTATTCACCCCTCCACTTT
TRBJ2-1,TRBD1,TRBV5-8,-,CASSTGTASYNEQFF,TGTGCCAGCAGCACCGGGACAGCCTCCTACAATGAGCAGTTCTTC
TRBJ2-1,-,TRBV10-3,-,CAIRERQEYNEQFF,TGTGCCATCAGGGAGCGACAGGAATACAATGAGCAGTTCTTC
TRBJ2-7,-,TRBV28,-,CASKEAAYEQYF,TGTGCCAGCAAGGAAGCGGCCTACGAGCAGTACTTC
TRBJ2-7,-,TRBV7-2,-,CASSAGGLSSYEQYF,TGTGCCAGCAGCGCTGGCGGCCTAAGCTCCTACGAGCAGTACTTC
TRBJ2-3,TRBD1,TRBV5-1,once,CASSVGQSTDTQYF,TGCGCCAGCAGTGTGGGACAGTCCACAGATACGCAGTATTTT
TRBJ2-7,TRBD2,TRBV9,-,CASSVSPGLAGVPYEQYF,TGTGCCAGCAGCGTCTCTCCGGGACTAGCGGGAGTCCCCTACGAGCAGTACTTC
TRBJ2-1,TRBD2,TRBV20-1,-,CSASASGRRNEQFF,TGCAGTGCTAGTGCGAGCGGGAGAAGAAATGAGCAGTTCTTC
TRBJ1-1,-,TRBV13,-,CASSLVRDTQAFF,TGTGCCAGCAGCTTAGTCCGAGACACCCAAGCTTTCTTT
TRBJ1-2,-,TRBV10-3,-,CAISEPGNYGYTF,TGTGCCATCAGTGAACCCGGTAACTATGGCTACACCTTC
TRBJ2-7,-,TRBV7-2,-,CASSSSGGGVLQQYF,TGTGCCAGCAGCTCATCAGGGGGAGGCGTACTGCAGCAGTACTTC
TRBJ2-7,TRBD2,TRBV13,-,CASAPGLASYEQYF,TGTGCCAGCGCTCCAGGACTAGCTTCCTACGAGCAGTACTTC
TRBJ1-1,TRBD1,TRBV14,-,CASSRQGRSTEAFF,TGTGCCAGCAGCCGACAGGGGAGGAGCACTGAAGCTTTCTTT
TRBJ2-7,TRBD2,TRBV5-4,-,CASSYPGTRQYEQYF,TGTGCCAGCAGCTACCCCGGGACTAGACAATACGAGCAGTACTTC
TRBJ1-1,-,TRBV3-1/TRBV3-2,-,CASSQDRTRGYTEAFF,TGTGCCAGCAGCCAAGATAGGACCAGGGGATATACTGAAGCTTTCTTT